These T cell receptor beta chains were read from a single sample in a study of blood T cell repertoires in COVID-19. Measured with immunoSEQ multiplex PCR; TCRdb has only the in-frame clones, and not every one. Of about 260,000 clones in the sample, 70% to 90% were seen once. Sequenced material: peripheral blood. These receptors all come from a human donor in a cohort sampled during active COVID-19. Both conserved end residues are part of each CDR3. Each record gives: J gene, V gene, CDR3 protein.

TRBJ2-1	TRBV10-3	CAIKPGIKNEQFF
TRBJ2-1	TRBV6-2/TRBV6-3	CASSRKSPSGRNEQFF
TRBJ2-2	TRBV11-2	CASSSSDRGIGYTGELFF
TRBJ2-6	TRBV19	CASTQRRAGANVLTF
TRBJ1-5	TRBV19	CASSHGTPHHNQPQHF
TRBJ1-2	TRBV4-3	CASSYEGATNYGYTF
TRBJ1-5	TRBV21-1	CASSKPSQRTRRHQPQHF
TRBJ2-3	TRBV7-9	CASSLFGGTDTQYF
TRBJ1-4	TRBV4-1	CASSPEGALSDEKLFF
TRBJ1-1	TRBV7-2	CASSLVQSYTEAFF
TRBJ1-1	TRBV7-2	CASSRQQGGTEAFF
TRBJ2-7	TRBV5-4	CASSYRTPHEQYF
TRBJ1-3	TRBV6-5	CASGTDLMSNTIYF
TRBJ1-2	TRBV27	CASRYRTGGYGYTF
TRBJ2-2	TRBV5-6	CASSPLGQQNTGELFF
TRBJ2-2	TRBV7-3	CASSPGVAGVDAGELFF
TRBJ1-2	TRBV6-5	CASTPTGNGYTF
TRBJ1-2	TRBV7-9	CASSYGQPRRGYTF
TRBJ2-1	TRBV9	CASSVDPGLVNRNEQFF
TRBJ2-2	TRBV7-9	CASSPGQFTGELFF
TRBJ1-1	TRBV19	CATRAPDKSNTEAFF
TRBJ1-2	TRBV19	CASSIVRGYGYTF
TRBJ1-4	TRBV5-6	CASTLQDPRGEKLFF